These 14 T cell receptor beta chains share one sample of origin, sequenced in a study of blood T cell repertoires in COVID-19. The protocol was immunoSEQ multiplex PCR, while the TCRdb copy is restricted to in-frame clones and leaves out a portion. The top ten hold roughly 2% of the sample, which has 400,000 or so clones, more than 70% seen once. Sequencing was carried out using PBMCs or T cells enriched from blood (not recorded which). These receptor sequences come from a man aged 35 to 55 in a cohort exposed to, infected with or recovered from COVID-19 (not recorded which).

The CDR3 sequence: CASSIVGDHQPQHF. The CDR3 bases are TGTGCCAGTAGTATAGTAGGGGATCATCAGCCCCAGCATTTT. The chain recombines TRBV19 with TRBJ1-5; TRBD1 is a possible D gene (5 bases). The germline CDR1 and CDR2 sequences are LNHDA and SQIVND (reference sequence). V dropped 1 base and J dropped 5 bases, with 9 bases sitting between them. CDR3 length: 14 amino acids.

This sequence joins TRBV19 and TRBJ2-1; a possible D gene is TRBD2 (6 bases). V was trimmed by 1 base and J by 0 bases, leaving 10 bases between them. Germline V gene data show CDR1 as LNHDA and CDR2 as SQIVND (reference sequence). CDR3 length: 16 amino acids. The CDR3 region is CASSIAGTRSYNEQFF. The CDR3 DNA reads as TGTGCCAGTAGTATAGCCGGGACTCGCTCCTACAATGAGCAGTTCTTC.

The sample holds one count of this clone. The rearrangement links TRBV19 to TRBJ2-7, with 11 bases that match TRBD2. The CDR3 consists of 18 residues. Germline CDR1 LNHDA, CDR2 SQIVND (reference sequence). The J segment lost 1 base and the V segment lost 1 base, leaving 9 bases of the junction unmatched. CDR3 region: CASSIVGRTSGRSYEQYF. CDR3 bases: TGTGCCAGTAGTATAGTGGGCAGAACTAGCGGGAGATCCTACGAGCAGTACTTC.

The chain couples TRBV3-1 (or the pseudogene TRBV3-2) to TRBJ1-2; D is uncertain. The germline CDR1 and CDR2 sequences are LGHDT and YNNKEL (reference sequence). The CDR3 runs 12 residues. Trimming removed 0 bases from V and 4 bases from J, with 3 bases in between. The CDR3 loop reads CASSQEAYGYTF. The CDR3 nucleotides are TGTGCCAGCAGCCAAGAGGCCTATGGCTACACCTTC.

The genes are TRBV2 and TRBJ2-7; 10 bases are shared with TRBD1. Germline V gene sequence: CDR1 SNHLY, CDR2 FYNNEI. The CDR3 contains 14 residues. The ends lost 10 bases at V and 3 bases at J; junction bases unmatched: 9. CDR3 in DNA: TGTGCCATAAAAAGGGACAGGGGTTTCTACGAGCAGTACTTC. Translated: CAIKRDRGFYEQYF.

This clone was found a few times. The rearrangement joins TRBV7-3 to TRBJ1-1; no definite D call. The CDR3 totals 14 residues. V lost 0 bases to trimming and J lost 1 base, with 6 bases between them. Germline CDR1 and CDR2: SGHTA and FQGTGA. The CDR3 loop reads CASSLTARNTEAFF. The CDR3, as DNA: TGTGCCAGCAGCTTAACGGCCAGGAACACTGAAGCTTTCTTT.

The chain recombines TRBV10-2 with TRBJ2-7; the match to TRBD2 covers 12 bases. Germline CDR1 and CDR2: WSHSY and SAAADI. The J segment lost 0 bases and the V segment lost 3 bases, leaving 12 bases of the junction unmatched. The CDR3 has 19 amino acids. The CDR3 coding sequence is TGCGCCAGCAGTGAACGTACTAGCGGGAGGAACCTCCTCTCCTACGAGCAGTACTTC. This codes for CASSERTSGRNLLSYEQYF.

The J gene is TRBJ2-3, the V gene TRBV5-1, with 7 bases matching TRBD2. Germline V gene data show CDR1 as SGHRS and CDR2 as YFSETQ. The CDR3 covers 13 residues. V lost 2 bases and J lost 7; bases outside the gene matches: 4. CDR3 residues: CASSFPGTNTQYF. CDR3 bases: TGCGCCAGCAGCTTCCCAGGGACTAATACGCAGTATTTT.

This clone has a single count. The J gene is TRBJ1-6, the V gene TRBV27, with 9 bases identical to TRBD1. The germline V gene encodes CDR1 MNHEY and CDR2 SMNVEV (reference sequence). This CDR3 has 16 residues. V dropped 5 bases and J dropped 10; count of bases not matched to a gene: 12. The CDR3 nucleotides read TGTGCCAGCAGTCCCCCTTCACAGGGGGCAAAGTCACCCCTCCACTTT. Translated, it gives CASSPPSQGAKSPLHF.

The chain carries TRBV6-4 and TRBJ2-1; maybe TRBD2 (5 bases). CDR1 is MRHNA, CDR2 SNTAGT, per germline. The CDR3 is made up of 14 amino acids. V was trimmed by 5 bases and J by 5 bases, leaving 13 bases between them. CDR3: CASSRLAGNNEQFF. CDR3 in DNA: TGTGCCAGCAGTCGTCTAGCTGGGAACAATGAGCAGTTCTTC.

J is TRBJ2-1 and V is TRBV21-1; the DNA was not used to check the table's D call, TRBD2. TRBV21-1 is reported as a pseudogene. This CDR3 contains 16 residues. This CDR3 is CASTIRGGSGYNEQFF. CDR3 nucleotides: TGTGCCAGCACCATCCGGGGGGGGAGTGGATACAATGAGCAGTTCTTC.

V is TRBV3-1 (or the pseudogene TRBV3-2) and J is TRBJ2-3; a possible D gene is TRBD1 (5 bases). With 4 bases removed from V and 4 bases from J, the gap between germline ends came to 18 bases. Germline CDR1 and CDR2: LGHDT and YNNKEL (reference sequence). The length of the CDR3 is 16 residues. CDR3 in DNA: TGTGCCAGCAGCCTATTGCGGAAGGGGCGCGCAGATACGCAGTATTTT. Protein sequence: CASSLLRKGRADTQYF.

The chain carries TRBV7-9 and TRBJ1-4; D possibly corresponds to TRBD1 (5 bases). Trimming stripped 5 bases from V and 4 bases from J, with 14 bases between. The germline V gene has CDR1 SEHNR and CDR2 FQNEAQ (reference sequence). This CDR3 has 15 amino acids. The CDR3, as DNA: TGTGCCAGCAGCCGCCACTGGGGCGGTAATGAAAAACTGTTTTTT. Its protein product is CASSRHWGGNEKLFF. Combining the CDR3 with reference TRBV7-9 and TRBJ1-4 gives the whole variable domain DTGVSQNPRHKITKRGQNVTFRCDPISEHNRLYWYRQTLGQGPEFLTYFQNEAQLEKSRLLSDRFSAERPKGSFSTLEIQRTEQGDSAMYLCASSRHWGGNEKLFFGSGTQLSVL.

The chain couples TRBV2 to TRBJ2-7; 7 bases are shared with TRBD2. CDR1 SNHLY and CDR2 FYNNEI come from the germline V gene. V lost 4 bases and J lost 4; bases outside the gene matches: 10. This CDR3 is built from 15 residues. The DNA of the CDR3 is TGTGCCAGCAGTGCGGGTGGCGGGAGTGGTTACGAGCAGTACTTC. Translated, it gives CASSAGGGSGYEQYF.